Sequencing of this TCR beta chain was carried out in a study of blood T cells in healthy people across ages. After removal of 0 bases from V and 1 base from J, the junction contained 7 bases not matched to a gene. The CDR3 loop spans 17 amino acids. In germline, CDR1 is MNHEY, CDR2 SMNVEV (reference sequence). With a J-beta primer mix and a sample-barcoded 5' primer, a second PCR ran about 7 to 12 cycles. Via MiXCR, TCRdb re-called the 5' RACE reads, giving one row per CDR3 protein. The data hold 550,000 to 800,000 distinct CDR3 sequences, with approximately 30% observed a single time. This clonotype was detected ten times or more.

The sample was blood. The rearrangement uses TRBV27 and TRBJ2-7; TRBD1 aligns across 9 bases. This TCR was sampled from a woman of 80 years or more in good health. This chain's CDR3 is CASSLSAPDRGSYEQYF. DNA of the CDR3: TGTGCCAGCAGTTTATCGGCCCCGGACAGGGGTTCCTACGAGCAGTACTTC.